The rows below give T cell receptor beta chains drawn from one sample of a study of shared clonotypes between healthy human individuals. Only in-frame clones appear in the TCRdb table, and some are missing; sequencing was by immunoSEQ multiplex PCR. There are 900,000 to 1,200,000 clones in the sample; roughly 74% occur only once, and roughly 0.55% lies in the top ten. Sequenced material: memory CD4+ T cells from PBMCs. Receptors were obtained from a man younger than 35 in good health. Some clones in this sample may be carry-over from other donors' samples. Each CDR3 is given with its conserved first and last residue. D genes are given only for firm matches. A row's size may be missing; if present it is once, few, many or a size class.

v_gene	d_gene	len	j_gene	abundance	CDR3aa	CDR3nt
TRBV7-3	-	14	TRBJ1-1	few	CASSPTPGWTEAFF	TGTGCCAGCAGCCCAACCCCAGGGTGGACTGAAGCTTTCTTT
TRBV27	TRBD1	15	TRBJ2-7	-	CASSFETGNSYEQYF	TGTGCCAGCAGTTTTGAGACAGGGAACTCCTACGAGCAGTACTTC
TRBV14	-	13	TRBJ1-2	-	CASSQMYRRGYTF	TGTGCCAGCAGCCAAATGTACAGGAGAGGCTACACCTTC
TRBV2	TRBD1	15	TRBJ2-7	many	CASTLDRERSYEQYF	TGTGCCAGCACCCTGGACAGGGAACGCTCCTACGAGCAGTACTTC
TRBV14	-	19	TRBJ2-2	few	CASSHASKTSSGDTGELFF	TGTGCCAGCAGCCACGCTTCTAAGACTAGTAGTGGGGACACCGGGGAGCTGTTTTTT
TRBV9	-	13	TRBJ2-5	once	CASTRTIQETQYF	TGTGCCAGCACCCGGACGATTCAAGAGACCCAGTACTTC
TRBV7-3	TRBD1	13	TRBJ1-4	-	CASGTGDNEKLFF	TGTGCCAGCGGGACAGGGGACAATGAAAAACTGTTTTTT
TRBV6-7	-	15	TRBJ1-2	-	CAPPVVHSTNYGYTF	TGTGCCCCTCCAGTGGTCCACTCAACTAACTATGGCTACACCTTC
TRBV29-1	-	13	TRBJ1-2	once	CSVADSTDYGYTF	TGCAGCGTCGCGGACAGCACGGACTATGGCTACACCTTC
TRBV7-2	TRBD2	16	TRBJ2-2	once	CASRPSSGRAAGELFF	TGTGCCAGCAGACCGTCTAGCGGGAGGGCGGCCGGGGAGCTGTTTTTT
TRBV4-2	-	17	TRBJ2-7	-	CASSRKAGSGGSYEQYF	TGTGCCAGCAGCCGAAAAGCCGGGAGTGGGGGATCCTACGAGCAGTACTTC
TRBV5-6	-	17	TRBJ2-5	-	CASSGEGGLGPQETQYF	TGTGCCAGCAGCGGAGAGGGGGGCTTGGGGCCCCAAGAGACCCAGTACTTC
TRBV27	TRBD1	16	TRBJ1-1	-	CASSLGPGQGATEAFF	TGTGCCAGCAGTTTAGGTCCGGGACAGGGTGCCACTGAAGCTTTCTTT
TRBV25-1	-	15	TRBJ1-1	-	CASSRGRQINTEAFF	TGTGCCAGCAGTCGGGGGAGGCAGATAAACACTGAAGCTTTCTTT
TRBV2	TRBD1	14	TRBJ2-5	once	CASSRQGQRETQYF	TGTGCCAGCAGCCGACAGGGTCAAAGAGAGACCCAGTACTTC
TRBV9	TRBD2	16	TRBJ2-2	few	CASNYQAGGIAGELFF	TGTGCCAGCAACTACCAAGCGGGAGGAATTGCCGGGGAGCTGTTTTTT
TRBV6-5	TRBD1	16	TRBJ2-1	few	CASSSDRDRGRNEQFF	TGTGCCAGCAGTTCAGACCGGGACAGGGGGCGAAATGAGCAGTTCTTC
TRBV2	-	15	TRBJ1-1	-	CASSEMGTVNTEAFF	TGTGCCAGCAGTGAAATGGGGACGGTGAACACTGAAGCTTTCTTT
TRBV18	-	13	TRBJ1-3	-	CASSPPEGNTIYF	TGTGCCAGCTCACCACCGGAGGGAAACACCATATATTTT
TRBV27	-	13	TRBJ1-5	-	CATQTVSNQPQHF	TGTGCCACCCAGACAGTCTCCAATCAGCCCCAGCATTTT
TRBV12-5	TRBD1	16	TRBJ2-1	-	CASGWMGQSSYNEQFF	TGTGCTAGTGGTTGGATGGGACAGAGCTCCTACAATGAGCAGTTCTTC
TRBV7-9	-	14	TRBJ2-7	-	CASSLIIGSYEQYF	TGTGCCAGCAGCTTAATAATCGGAAGCTACGAGCAGTACTTC
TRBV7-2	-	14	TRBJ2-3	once	CASSFGVSTDTQYF	TGTGCCAGCAGCTTCGGGGTTAGCACAGATACGCAGTATTTT
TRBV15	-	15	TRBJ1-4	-	CATSRGRQFNEKLFF	TGTGCCACCAGCAGAGGGAGACAGTTTAATGAAAAACTGTTTTTT
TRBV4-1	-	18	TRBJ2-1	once	CASSQGGSAHQGYNEQFF	TGCGCCAGCAGCCAAGGGGGGAGCGCTCATCAGGGATACAATGAGCAGTTCTTC
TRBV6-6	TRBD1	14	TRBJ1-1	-	CASIKKGAIPEAFF	TGTGCCAGCATCAAAAAGGGGGCGATCCCTGAAGCTTTCTTT
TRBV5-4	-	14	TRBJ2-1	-	CASSFRRSYNEQFF	TGTGCCAGCAGCTTTAGGCGGTCATACAATGAGCAGTTCTTC
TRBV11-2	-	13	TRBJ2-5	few	CASSYGSQETQYF	TGTGCCAGCAGCTACGGCAGCCAAGAGACCCAGTACTTC
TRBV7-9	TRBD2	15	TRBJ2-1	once	CASSVLLGGNNEQFF	TGTGCCAGCAGCGTGCTGTTGGGAGGGAACAATGAGCAGTTCTTC
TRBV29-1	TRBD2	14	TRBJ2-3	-	CSSTAGANTDTQYF	TGCAGCTCAACAGCGGGGGCGAACACAGATACGCAGTATTTT
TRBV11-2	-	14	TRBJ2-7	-	CASSPGTFTYEQYF	TGTGCCAGCAGCCCAGGGACGTTTACCTACGAGCAGTACTTC
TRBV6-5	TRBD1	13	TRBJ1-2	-	CASRTTGGNGYTF	TGTGCCAGCAGGACAACAGGGGGCAATGGCTACACCTTC
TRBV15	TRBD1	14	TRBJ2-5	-	CATSRGGTEETQYF	TGTGCCACCAGCAGAGGAGGGACAGAAGAGACCCAGTACTTC
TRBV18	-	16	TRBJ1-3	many	CASSPPSYQGTDTIYF	TGTGCCAGCTCACCACCGTCATACCAGGGTACAGACACCATATATTTT
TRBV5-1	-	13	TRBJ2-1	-	CASSLVAANEQFF	TGCGCCAGCAGCTTGGTGGCGGCCAATGAGCAGTTCTTC
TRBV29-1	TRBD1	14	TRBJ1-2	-	CSVDAGQFIHGYTF	TGCAGCGTTGACGCGGGACAGTTCATTCATGGCTACACCTTC
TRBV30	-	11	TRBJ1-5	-	CAWRIVQPQHF	TGTGCCTGGAGGATCGTTCAGCCCCAGCATTTT
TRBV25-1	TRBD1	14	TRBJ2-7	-	CASSGPGQGYEQYF	TGTGCCAGCAGCGGACCCGGACAGGGATACGAGCAGTACTTC
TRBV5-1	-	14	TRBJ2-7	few	CASSFLSGSYEQYF	TGCGCCAGCAGCTTTCTCAGTGGCTCCTACGAGCAGTACTTC
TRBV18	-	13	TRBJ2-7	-	CASSLPGANEQYF	TGTGCCAGCTCATTGCCGGGAGCCAACGAGCAGTACTTC
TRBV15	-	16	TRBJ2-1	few	CATSRDGGTTKDEQFF	TGTGCCACCAGCAGAGACGGCGGGACCACCAAGGATGAGCAGTTCTTC
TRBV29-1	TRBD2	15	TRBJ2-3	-	CSVQTREFGTDTQYF	TGCAGCGTGCAGACGCGGGAGTTCGGCACAGATACGCAGTATTTT
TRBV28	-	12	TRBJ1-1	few	CASSLVGKEAFF	TGTGCCAGCAGTTTAGTGGGGAAGGAAGCTTTCTTT
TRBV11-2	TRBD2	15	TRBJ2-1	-	CASSLGLAGADEQFF	TGTGCCAGCAGCTTGGGACTAGCGGGAGCGGATGAGCAGTTCTTC
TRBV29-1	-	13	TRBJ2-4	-	CSVEPEAKNIQYF	TGCAGCGTTGAACCGGAGGCCAAAAACATTCAGTACTTC
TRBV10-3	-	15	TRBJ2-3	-	CAISERDPATDTQYF	TGTGCCATCAGTGAACGGGACCCGGCCACAGATACGCAGTATTTT
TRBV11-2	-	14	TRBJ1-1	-	CASSLVGGNTEAFF	TGTGCCAGCAGCTTAGTCGGGGGCAACACTGAAGCTTTCTTT
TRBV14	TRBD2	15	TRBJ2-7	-	CASSVRRLAGYEQYF	TGTGCCAGCAGCGTTCGTAGACTAGCGGGTTACGAGCAGTACTTC
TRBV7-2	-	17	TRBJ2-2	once	CASSLEVDGSYRGELFF	TGTGCCAGCAGCTTAGAGGTCGACGGGTCCTACAGGGGGGAGCTGTTTTTT
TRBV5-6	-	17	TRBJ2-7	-	CASSLVGDSKTSYEQYF	TGTGCCAGCAGCTTGGTAGGAGACTCTAAGACCTCCTACGAGCAGTACTTC
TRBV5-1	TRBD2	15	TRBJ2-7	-	CASSSSGRAIYEQYF	TGCGCCAGCAGCTCCAGCGGGAGGGCGATCTACGAGCAGTACTTC
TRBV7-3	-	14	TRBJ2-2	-	CASSLTVNTGELFF	TGTGCCAGCAGCTTAACTGTAAACACCGGGGAGCTGTTTTTT
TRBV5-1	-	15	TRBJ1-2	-	CASSLSVSVLYGYTF	TGCGCCAGCAGCTTATCGGTTTCGGTTCTCTATGGCTACACCTTC
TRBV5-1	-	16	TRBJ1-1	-	CASSLYSRVGNTEAFF	TGCGCCAGCAGCTTGTATTCTAGGGTCGGGAACACTGAAGCTTTCTTT
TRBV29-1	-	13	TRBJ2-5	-	CSPSGSLRETQYF	TGCAGCCCTTCGGGGTCCCTTCGGGAGACCCAGTACTTC
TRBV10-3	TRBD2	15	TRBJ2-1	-	CAIKNLAGVGNEQFF	TGTGCCATCAAGAACTTAGCGGGAGTGGGAAATGAGCAGTTCTTC
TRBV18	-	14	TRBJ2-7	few	CASSPQGVGYEQYF	TGTGCCAGCTCACCACAGGGGGTTGGCTACGAGCAGTACTTC